This T cell receptor beta chain was found in a study of blood T cell repertoires in COVID-19 (TCRdb year 2020). About the full investigation: Samples covering the acute and convalescent phases of COVID-19 were provided by collaborators in the United States, Italy and Spain. Where available, HLA class I and class II types were taken from metadata supplied by the sample provider and were not determined by assay-based typing. Samples came from the ongoing ImmuneRACE study (first 160 participants) plus 1,254 subjects from 6 global collaborators. The material from the prospective study consisted of cDNA or gDNA derived from T cells, B-cell-depleted T cells, or PBMCs. A freely available public database, intended as a resource for researchers studying the immune response to SARS-CoV-2, is where the repertoires were released. The dataset comprised deeply sampled blood TCRbeta repertoires from subjects exposed to, actively infected with, or recovered from COVID-19. The sample metadata nearly always contained a de-identified subject ID, COVID-19 status, age in years and sex. Results and caveats for the whole study, not just this receptor: The amount of clinical and demographic metadata varied by source and participant and was provided uncurated.

TCRbeta CDR3 regions were amplified from genomic DNA using the immunoSEQ Assay, a bias-controlled multiplex PCR. The paper's data handling went like this. Within the assay, amplification of reference gene primers was used to estimate how many nucleated cells each sample contained. To quantify the absolute abundance of each unique TCRbeta CDR3 rearrangement, sequence reads were collapsed and filtered. Productive Simpson clonality was computed per sample as the square root of Simpson's diversity index over productive rearrangements. TCRdb limited this immuneACCESS table to in-frame rearrangements with V and J called. A share of clones is missing; checked studies link under half to unresolved V genes, and the rest is unexplained. V and J calls and clone size are as listed in that table; D and trimming were resolved from the DNA. This sample is represented by roughly 190,000 clones; approximately 84% of them were singletons. 4.5% to 6% of the sample comes from the top ten.

The CDR3 numbers 18 residues from cysteine through phenylalanine. The only DNA kept is the CDR3, 54 bases in frame from the first base. Ends trimmed: V by 5 bases, J by 0 bases; bases unmatched to a gene: 9. CDR1 is given as SGHNT and CDR2 as YENEEA, both from the germline V gene. Collaborating institutions collected whole blood in K2EDTA tubes following their own protocols. For TCRbeta analysis, collaborator samples were shipped as frozen whole blood, as isolated PBMCs, or as DNA extracted from either sample type. For this clone: It has no known antigen specificity. Base qualities are not recorded, but no much larger clone differs from it by a single base.

The sequence is built from TRBV11-3 and TRBJ2-2; TRBD1 matches 10 bases in the middle. The TCR sequence derives from a woman between 65 and 79 years old with active or convalescent COVID-19. The sequencing input was peripheral blood. The CDR3 is CASSAYFGTGANTGELFF. The nucleotides are TGTGCCAGCAGCGCCTATTTTGGGACAGGGGCGAACACCGGGGAGCTGTTTTTT.